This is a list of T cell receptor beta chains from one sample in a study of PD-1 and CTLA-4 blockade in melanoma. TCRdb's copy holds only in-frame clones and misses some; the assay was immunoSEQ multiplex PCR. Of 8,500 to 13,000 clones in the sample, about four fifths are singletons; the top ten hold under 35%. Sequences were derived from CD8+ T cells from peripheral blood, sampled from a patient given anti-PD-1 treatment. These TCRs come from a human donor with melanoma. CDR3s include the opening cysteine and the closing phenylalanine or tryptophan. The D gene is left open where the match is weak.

cdr3_aa: CASSYSTAGANEQFF; v_call: TRBV6-5; d_call: TRBD2; j_call: TRBJ2-1
cdr3_aa: CATLSSPVEQFF; v_call: TRBV10-2; d_call: -; j_call: TRBJ2-1
cdr3_aa: CASSLGVTGVVDEQFF; v_call: TRBV7-8; d_call: TRBD1; j_call: TRBJ2-1
cdr3_aa: CASSQGTGTGGYEQYF; v_call: TRBV4-3; d_call: TRBD1; j_call: TRBJ2-7
cdr3_aa: CASSQDDGTGYGYTF; v_call: TRBV3-1/TRBV3-2; d_call: -; j_call: TRBJ1-2
cdr3_aa: CASSLYGTGEPGANVLTF; v_call: TRBV27; d_call: TRBD1; j_call: TRBJ2-6
cdr3_aa: CASSFGGSSYEQYF; v_call: TRBV7-9; d_call: -; j_call: TRBJ2-7
cdr3_aa: CAWGRANGIYEQYF; v_call: TRBV30; d_call: TRBD2; j_call: TRBJ2-7
cdr3_aa: CASSFTDTYEQYF; v_call: TRBV11-3; d_call: -; j_call: TRBJ2-7
cdr3_aa: CASSEPTGGNQPQHF; v_call: TRBV5-8; d_call: TRBD1; j_call: TRBJ1-5
cdr3_aa: CASSQVSWTSGNYEQYF; v_call: TRBV4-1; d_call: TRBD2; j_call: TRBJ2-7
cdr3_aa: CASSLDWNQPQHF; v_call: TRBV5-1; d_call: -; j_call: TRBJ1-5
cdr3_aa: CAILGPKNTGELFF; v_call: TRBV7-9; d_call: -; j_call: TRBJ2-2
cdr3_aa: CASSQDDGDGYEQYF; v_call: TRBV4-3; d_call: -; j_call: TRBJ2-7
cdr3_aa: CASRAQDFSGNTIYF; v_call: TRBV25-1; d_call: -; j_call: TRBJ1-3
cdr3_aa: CASTRGGTGYNEQFF; v_call: TRBV13; d_call: -; j_call: TRBJ2-1
cdr3_aa: CASSLNGGAFF; v_call: TRBV7-9; d_call: -; j_call: TRBJ1-1
cdr3_aa: CSVEDDGSWAFF; v_call: TRBV29-1; d_call: -; j_call: TRBJ1-1
cdr3_aa: CASSEEAGSYNEQFF; v_call: TRBV9; d_call: -; j_call: TRBJ2-1
cdr3_aa: CASSSRTGGNTEAFF; v_call: TRBV9; d_call: -; j_call: TRBJ1-1
cdr3_aa: CASSQGSNYGYTF; v_call: TRBV6-5; d_call: -; j_call: TRBJ1-2
cdr3_aa: CATRGLSTEDTEAFF; v_call: TRBV24-1; d_call: -; j_call: TRBJ1-1
cdr3_aa: CASSPETAHYEQYF; v_call: TRBV7-9; d_call: -; j_call: TRBJ2-7
cdr3_aa: CASSPTGREVPYNEQFF; v_call: TRBV11-3; d_call: -; j_call: TRBJ2-1
cdr3_aa: CASSQDGGTPVGEQFF; v_call: TRBV4-3; d_call: -; j_call: TRBJ2-1
cdr3_aa: CASSGRTGRQGATEAFF; v_call: TRBV10-1; d_call: TRBD1; j_call: TRBJ1-1
cdr3_aa: CASSFGWAEQYF; v_call: TRBV28; d_call: -; j_call: TRBJ2-7
cdr3_aa: CSVPDYNEQFF; v_call: TRBV29-1; d_call: -; j_call: TRBJ2-1
cdr3_aa: CASSQDRYYSNQPQHF; v_call: TRBV4-3; d_call: -; j_call: TRBJ1-5
cdr3_aa: CASSLGRDNEQYF; v_call: TRBV13; d_call: -; j_call: TRBJ2-7
cdr3_aa: CASSLAPGQGFDYGYTF; v_call: TRBV7-9; d_call: TRBD1; j_call: TRBJ1-2
cdr3_aa: CAWSVTGGNTEAFF; v_call: TRBV30; d_call: TRBD1; j_call: TRBJ1-1
cdr3_aa: CASSLEGNSNQPQHF; v_call: TRBV7-8; d_call: -; j_call: TRBJ1-5
cdr3_aa: CSADSYTDTQYF; v_call: TRBV29-1; d_call: -; j_call: TRBJ2-3
cdr3_aa: CASSLEVDEQFF; v_call: TRBV5-6; d_call: -; j_call: TRBJ2-1
cdr3_aa: CASSPTGRGPLHF; v_call: TRBV7-2; d_call: -; j_call: TRBJ1-6
cdr3_aa: CASSQLPGVDYGYTF; v_call: TRBV4-1; d_call: -; j_call: TRBJ1-2
cdr3_aa: CASSVGYGYTF; v_call: TRBV9; d_call: -; j_call: TRBJ1-2
cdr3_aa: CASSQDLTSGIGSGNEQFF; v_call: TRBV4-1; d_call: TRBD2; j_call: TRBJ2-1
cdr3_aa: CASIILGVANTEAFF; v_call: TRBV5-6; d_call: -; j_call: TRBJ1-1
cdr3_aa: CASSTSTGGALNEQYF; v_call: TRBV7-6; d_call: TRBD1; j_call: TRBJ2-7
cdr3_aa: CASSGMTSGNTGELFF; v_call: TRBV7-6; d_call: TRBD2; j_call: TRBJ2-2
cdr3_aa: CASSIDLSGPREEPQHF; v_call: TRBV19; d_call: -; j_call: TRBJ1-5
cdr3_aa: CASSSAAGDSYEQYF; v_call: TRBV5-4; d_call: TRBD2; j_call: TRBJ2-7
cdr3_aa: CAAGMGSGELFF; v_call: TRBV5-4; d_call: -; j_call: TRBJ2-2
cdr3_aa: CASSTRQGWDQPQHF; v_call: TRBV21-1; d_call: -; j_call: TRBJ1-5
cdr3_aa: CASSPTGASSYEQYF; v_call: TRBV9; d_call: -; j_call: TRBJ2-7
cdr3_aa: CASSDARDRRGANVLTF; v_call: TRBV2; d_call: -; j_call: TRBJ2-6
cdr3_aa: CSASVEGGKNIQYF; v_call: TRBV20-1; d_call: -; j_call: TRBJ2-4
cdr3_aa: CATQGEANEKLFF; v_call: TRBV10-3; d_call: TRBD1; j_call: TRBJ1-4
cdr3_aa: CASSYKLIYNEQFF; v_call: TRBV6-5; d_call: -; j_call: TRBJ2-1
cdr3_aa: CASSEARHTEAFF; v_call: TRBV6-1; d_call: -; j_call: TRBJ1-1
cdr3_aa: CASSAFVTPEAFF; v_call: TRBV2; d_call: -; j_call: TRBJ1-1